A single sample is the source of the 5 T cell receptor beta chains below, sequenced in a study of breast tumors, draining lymph nodes, adjacent tissues. The lymph nodes were axillary draining lymph nodes from breast cancer patients. TCRdb reprocessed the multiplex PCR reads with MiXCR, giving one entry per CDR3 protein. Among 150,000 to 200,000 distinct CDR3 sequences, 25% to 40% were seen once, and the ten largest hold approximately 4.3%. The sequenced sample was axillary lymph node tissue. These receptors all stem from a female donor with breast cancer. Some clones in this sample may be carry-over from other donors' samples.

On this clonotype: Mismatch with germline at one junction end may stem from a read error. This rearrangement joins TRBV28 to TRBJ2-6, with D perhaps given as TRBD1 or TRBD2 (5 bases each). The CDR3 covers 14 residues. The V gene's germline CDR1 is MDHEN and CDR2 SYDVKM. The CDR3 DNA is TGTGCCAGCAGTTTAGGGGGTGGGGTCAACGTCCTGACTTTC. Its protein product is CASSLGGGVNVLTF.

This clonotype was seen a few times. In DNA, the CDR3 is TGTGCCAGCAGAGGGGACACTGTTGAAGCTTTCTTT. It yields the protein CASRGDTVEAFF. The chain employs TRBV6-6 and TRBJ1-1, with a possible D match to TRBD1 (6 bases). This CDR3 has 12 amino acids. V shed 6 bases and J shed 7 bases, with 12 bases lying between them. Germline CDR1 is MNHNY and CDR2 is SVGAGI (reference sequence).

This clonotype came up once. This likely comes from a read error, as the CDR3 has no conserved phenylalanine or tryptophan at its end. The limits of the CDR3 on the DNA are not certain, so only TCRdb's listed CDR3 is given. The chain is built from TRBV19 and TRBJ2-6; whether TRBD1, the table's D call, matches the DNA was not checked. Germline V gene sequence: CDR1 LNHDA, CDR2 SQIVND (reference sequence). The CDR3 is 8 amino acids in total, end residues counted. The CDR3 is CASSPVTA.

This clonotype has a count of ten or more. The V gene is TRBV24-1, the J gene TRBJ2-1; D gene ambiguous. The CDR3 is made up of 14 amino acids. V lost 4 bases and J lost 4, with 10 bases in between. Germline values: CDR1 KGHDR, CDR2 SFDVKD. The CDR3 reads CATSDETNYNEQFF. The CDR3 coding sequence is TGTGCCACCAGTGACGAAACAAATTACAATGAGCAGTTCTTC.

There are many counts of this clonotype. The CDR3 DNA sequence: TGTGCCACCAGCAGAGAGACAGCCATCTACAATGAGCAGTTCTTC. This codes for CATSRETAIYNEQFF. This chain uses TRBV15 with TRBJ2-1; weak D call: TRBD1 (5 bases). V was cut by 0 bases and J by 3 bases, with 9 bases left in between. The CDR3 extends over 15 amino acids. Germline V gene lookup returns CDR1 LNHNV and CDR2 YYDKDF (reference sequence).